This T cell receptor beta chain was sequenced in a study of Ad26.COV2.S vaccination and SARS-CoV-2 variants. Treatment in this sample: some 20 received Ad26.COV2.S at low or high dose, single or two shots; roughly five received placebo; per-sample allocation not given. Repertoires come from day 63 after the first vaccine or placebo injection. The assay was immunoSEQ multiplex PCR, and TCRdb's table has in-frame clones only and misses some. The repertoire holds hundreds of thousands of clones, with around 90% as singletons. The sample was peripheral blood, taken in a trial of Ad26.COV2.S vaccine versus placebo. The receptor was isolated from a person between 18 and 65 years old who received the Ad26.COV2.S COVID-19 vaccine or a placebo.

The CDR3 bases are TGTGCCAGCAGCCCGGGACAGGGAACCTACGAGCAGTACTTC. Translation gives CASSPGQGTYEQYF. The chain employs TRBV7-9 and TRBJ2-7; 9 bases match TRBD1. Germline CDR1 is SEHNR and CDR2 is FQNEAQ (reference sequence). Trimming took 5 bases from V and 2 from J; bases not matched to a gene: 4. CDR3 length equals 14 residues.